This T cell receptor beta chain was found in a study of vaccination and CD4 T cells after COVID-19. Details on this clonotype: What it binds is unknown.

V gave up 9 bases and J gave up 2 bases; unmatched junction bases: 2. CDR3 length: 13 residues. In germline, CDR1 is MDHEN, CDR2 SYDVKM. As to treatment: approximately 10-day PBMC culture with coronavirus spike peptide pools or control peptides (ViraFEST assay). Sequenced with the Oncomine TCR Beta short-read assay was DNA taken from cultured CD4+ T cells. The source of extracted genomic DNA was cultured CD4+ T cells. TCRdb reprocessed the PCR reads via MiXCR and lists one record per CDR3 protein. The profile shows fewer than 20,000 distinct CDR3 sequences, nearly 50% of them singletons. The receptor was derived from a human donor who had recovered from COVID-19. Sequencing was performed on CD4+ T cells from blood, cultured in vitro, taken before SARS-CoV-2 vaccination. This chain joins TRBV28 and TRBJ2-2; 8 bases are shared with TRBD2. CDR3 nucleotide sequence: TGTGCCAGTAGCGGGGTCAACACCGGGGAGCTGTTTTTT. Protein: CASSGVNTGELFF. Together with reference TRBV28 and TRBJ2-2, the CDR3 gives the full variable domain: DVKVTQSSRYLVKRTGEKVFLECVQDMDHENMFWYRQDPGLGLRLIYFSYDVKMKEKGDIPEGYSVSREKKERFSLILESASTNQTSMYLCASSGVNTGELFFGEGSRLTVL.